This T cell receptor (beta chain) comes out of a study of blood T cells in healthy people across ages (dated by TCRdb to about 2015). About the full investigation: In model experiments, template switching captured roughly one uniquely barcoded TCR beta cDNA molecule for every two T cells. The donors were divided into four age groups: young (average approximately 17 years), middle-aged (around 41), aged (under 70) and long-lived (roughly 82). To avoid experimental bias, donors of different ages were distributed randomly across sequencing lanes. The study analyzed two additional independent replicas of 1 million unique cDNA reads from the same blood draw for two donors, one aged 18 to 30 and one aged 80 or older. To track age-related changes in TCR beta repertoire diversity, the study relied on deep sequencing normalized with unique cDNA molecular identifiers. Results the study describes overall, beyond this receptor: The CMV infection status of donors was not known, potentially confounding age-related changes in expanded clonotypes. Estimates of total diversity based on one million sequenced T cells were considered lower bounds and underestimates. Observed TCR beta diversity per million T cells fell roughly linearly with age, and a significant reduction was already apparent by age around 40. There was a strong correlation between observed TCR beta diversity and the percentage of naive T cells measured by flow cytometry. Since profiling was done on bulk unsorted PBMCs, naive and antigen-experienced compartments could not be conclusively compared. Compared with the aged group, the long-lived group had more naive CD4+ T cells, fewer expanded clones and increased TCR diversity, a pattern suggesting age selection.

Donors were about 36 systemically healthy Caucasian individuals from Russia aged roughly 6 to 95 years. Each donor gave roughly 11 milliliters of peripheral blood, drawn into EDTA-treated Vacutainer tubes. Ficoll-Paque density-gradient centrifugation was used to isolate PBMCs, with at least 6 million obtained per sample. Trizol reagent was used to extract total RNA from PBMCs, with at least 6 micrograms per sample. For every donor, flow cytometry on a PBMC aliquot measured the percentage of naive CD45RAhigh/CD27high T cells. V gives up 6 bases and J gives up 0 bases, and the segment between their germline ends measures 15 bases. The CDR3 spans 15 residues, from the cysteine through the phenylalanine. Left in the record is the CDR3 DNA by itself, 45 bases read in frame from the first base. Looking up the germline V gene yields CDR1 SNHLY and CDR2 FYNNEI. Receptor libraries were prepared by 5' RACE. TCRdb records Illumina HiSeq 2500 as the sequencer. A second PCR of about 6 to 11 cycles was run with a J-beta primer mix and a sample-barcoded 5' primer. Each TCR beta cDNA molecule received a unique molecular identifier from a template-switch 5' adaptor carrying 12 random nucleotides. Each sample yielded at least 2.5 million CDR3-containing paired-end reads. All of the RNA was converted into first-strand cDNA using the Mint cDNA synthesis kit, with a TRBC-specific oligonucleotide serving as the primer. Following uracil-DNA glycosylase treatment, a first 18-cycle PCR with universal primers M1SS and BC2_uni_R was performed on all cDNA. The paper's processing steps were these. For normalization, 1 million high-quality reads were randomly selected from each sample, with every read carrying a distinct molecular identifier. Reads sharing molecular identifiers were discarded rather than binned into consensus sequences. MiTCR, with a Q25 quality threshold and the strictest error-elimination algorithm, was used for CDR3 identification, clonotype clustering and error correction. A nonparametric unseen species model using Euler transformation provided a lower-bound estimate of total TCR beta diversity. TCRdb reprocessing: public reads trimmed at Q25 with fastp, clones called with MiXCR, in-frame beta chains kept. Merged by CDR3 protein, the rows form single entries marked with the most common genes and DNA. The V and J calls follow TCRdb's processing rather than the paper's. The sample includes around 1,500,000 distinct CDR3 sequences, with 35% to 45% observed a single time. 7.9% of the sample is held by the ten biggest clonotypes.

This clonotype was recorded a few times. The specificity of this receptor is unknown. No base quality information exists; no much larger clone differs at one position. The chain joins TRBV2 to TRBJ2-7; the D gene is possibly TRBD1, with 6 bases matching. The clonotype comes from a woman aged 18-29 years in good health. The specimen sequenced was blood. CDR3 sequence: CASSRGTSSSYEQYF. The bases read TGTGCCAGCAGCAGGGGTACCTCCTCCTCCTACGAGCAGTACTTC.